What follows describes a single T cell receptor (beta chain). The sample comes from a study of long-term antiretroviral therapy in people with HIV. With survey level as its setting, the immunoSEQ assay was v3.0. Some clones are missing from TCRdb's copy, which holds only in-frame ones; the method was immunoSEQ multiplex PCR. The sample includes more than 25,000 clones, more than 75% of them seen just once. Specimen: unsorted PBMCs, collected 2 years after starting antiretroviral therapy. This TCR was sampled from a man in his fifties with HIV.

Written as DNA, the CDR3 is TGTGCCAGCAGCTTAAACAGGGGGCCGGTCCAGTACTTC. This gives the protein CASSLNRGPVQYF. The chain joins TRBV7-2 to TRBJ2-5, with TRBD1 identical over 9 bases. The length of the CDR3 is 13 residues. The junction had 5 bases not matched to a gene; V was cut back by 2 bases and J by 10 bases. CDR1 and CDR2 from the germline V gene are SGHTA and FQGNSA.